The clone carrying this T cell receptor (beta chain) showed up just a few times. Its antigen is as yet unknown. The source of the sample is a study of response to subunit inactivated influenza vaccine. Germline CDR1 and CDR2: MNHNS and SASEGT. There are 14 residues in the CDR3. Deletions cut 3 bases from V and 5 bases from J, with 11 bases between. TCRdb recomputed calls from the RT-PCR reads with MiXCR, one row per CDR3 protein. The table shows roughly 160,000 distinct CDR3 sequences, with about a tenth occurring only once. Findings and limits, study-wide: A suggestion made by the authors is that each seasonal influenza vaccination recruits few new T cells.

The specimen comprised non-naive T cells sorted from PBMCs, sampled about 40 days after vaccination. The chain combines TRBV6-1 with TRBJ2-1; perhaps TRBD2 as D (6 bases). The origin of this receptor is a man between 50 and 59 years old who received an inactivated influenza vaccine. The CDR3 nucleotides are TGTGCCAGCAGTGAGGAGGGGACCCACAATGAGCAGTTCTTC. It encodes CASSEEGTHNEQFF.